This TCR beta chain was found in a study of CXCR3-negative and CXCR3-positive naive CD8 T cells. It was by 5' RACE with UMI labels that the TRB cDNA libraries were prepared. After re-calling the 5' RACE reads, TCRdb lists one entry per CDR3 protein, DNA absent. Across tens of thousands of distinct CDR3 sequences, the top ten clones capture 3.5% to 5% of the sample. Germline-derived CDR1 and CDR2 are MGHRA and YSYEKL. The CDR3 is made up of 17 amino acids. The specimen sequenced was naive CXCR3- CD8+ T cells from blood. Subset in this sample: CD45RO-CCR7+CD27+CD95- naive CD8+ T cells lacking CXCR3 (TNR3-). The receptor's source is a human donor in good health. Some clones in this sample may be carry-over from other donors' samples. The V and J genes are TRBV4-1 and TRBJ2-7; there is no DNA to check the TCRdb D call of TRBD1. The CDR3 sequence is CASSPQGTGRSAYEQYF.